This T cell receptor (beta chain) was recorded in a study of blood T cell repertoires in COVID-19 (dated by TCRdb to about 2020). At the level of the whole study: Samples covering the acute and convalescent phases of COVID-19 were provided by collaborators in the United States, Italy and Spain. The material from the prospective study consisted of cDNA or gDNA derived from T cells, B-cell-depleted T cells, or PBMCs. Subjects who had been exposed to COVID-19, were actively infected with it, or had recovered from it provided the deeply sampled blood TCRbeta repertoires that made up the dataset. The repertoires were released in a freely available public database meant as a resource for research on the immune response to SARS-CoV-2. Samples came from the ongoing ImmuneRACE study (first 160 participants) plus 1,254 subjects from 6 global collaborators. Sample metadata almost always included a de-identified subject ID, COVID-19 status, age in years and sex. Where available, HLA class I and class II types were obtained from metadata supplied by the sample provider rather than from assay-based typing.

TCRbeta CDR3 regions were amplified from genomic DNA using the immunoSEQ Assay, a bias-controlled multiplex PCR. The published analysis was carried out like this. Within the assay, amplification of reference gene primers was used to estimate how many nucleated cells each sample contained. Sequence reads were collapsed and filtered to measure the absolute abundance of every unique TCRbeta CDR3 rearrangement. For each sample, productive Simpson clonality was calculated as the square root of Simpson's diversity index across productive rearrangements. This immuneACCESS table, as held by TCRdb, lists in-frame sequences with V and J called but not all clones. Of the missing ones, under half trace to an unresolved V gene in checked studies; the others have no known cause. D and trimming come from the DNA, and the V and J calls and clone size come from that table. This sample lists approximately 120,000 clones; around 70% were detected once. 6% of the sample goes to the ten largest clones.

At one collaborating source in Seattle, patients were enrolled during active infection and were followed longitudinally through the course of disease. Whole blood was collected in K2EDTA tubes by collaborating institutions according to the institutions' own protocols. For TCRbeta analysis, collaborators shipped samples as frozen whole blood, isolated PBMCs, or DNA extracted from either of those sample types. Worth noting for this clone: Its target antigen remains unknown. It has no much larger one-base neighbor in the sample; base qualities were not kept.

General conclusions and limits of the study: Clinical and demographic metadata were provided uncurated, with the amount varying by source and participant.

Based on the germline V gene, the CDR1 and CDR2 sequences are SGHTA and FQGNSA. Inclusive of the bounding cysteine and phenylalanine, the CDR3 is 14 residues long. Only the CDR3 part of the read is kept: 42 bases, read in frame from the first base. Germline trimming amounts to 3 bases on V and 6 bases on J, with 8 as the count of junction bases outside the gene matches. The chain is encoded by TRBV7-2 joined to TRBJ2-7; 7 central nucleotides agree with TRBD2. The clonotype was recovered from a man older than 75 with COVID-19, enrolled during active disease. Sequencing was performed on peripheral blood. The CDR3 region: CASSLGVSGLEQYF. The nucleotide sequence reads as follows: TGTGCCAGCAGCTTGGGGGTTAGCGGGCTCGAGCAGTACTTC.